This entry concerns a single T cell receptor beta chain. These data belong to a study of blood T cell repertoires in COVID-19. For the study at large: The United States, Italy and Spain provided the acute and convalescent COVID-19 samples. Sample material is recorded as cDNA or gDNA derived from T cells, B-cell-depleted T cells, or PBMCs.

As processed by the authors: Amplification of reference gene primers provided the estimated nucleated cell counts. The protocol was immunoSEQ multiplex PCR, while the TCRdb copy is restricted to in-frame clones and leaves out a portion. For V, J and clone size, that table is used; D and trimming come from the DNA. In the table there are about 140,000 clones, around 81% of which are singletons. The V end lost 8 bases, the J end lost 5 bases, and 15 bases lay between the germline ends. This CDR3 contains 13 residues. Germline lookup yields CDR1 MNHEY and CDR2 SMNVEV (reference sequence). The sequence was obtained from a human donor in a cohort sampled during active COVID-19. Sample: peripheral blood. This chain uses TRBV27 with TRBJ1-1; possibly TRBD1 for D (5 bases). The CDR3 reads CASRVSGGTEAFF. The CDR3 DNA reads TGTGCCAGCCGGGTGTCGGGGGGTACTGAAGCTTTCTTT.